Below are 24 T cell receptor beta chains sequenced from a single sample in a study of blood T cell repertoires in COVID-19. Here immunoSEQ multiplex PCR was the method, and the copy in TCRdb shows in-frame clones only, minus some. The sample yields a few hundred thousand clones, 80% to 90% seen once. Specimen: PBMCs or T cells enriched from blood (not recorded which). These receptors originate from a woman aged 18 to 35 who had recovered from COVID-19.

The chain carries TRBV5-4 and TRBJ2-7; tentative D call: TRBD2 (5 bases). V shed 0 bases and J shed 6 bases, with 7 bases lying between them. There are 12 residues in the CDR3. From germline, CDR1 is SGHNT and CDR2 YYREEE (reference sequence). CDR3 region: CASSLGGSEQYF. In DNA form, the CDR3 reads TGTGCCAGCAGCTTGGGAGGGAGCGAGCAGTACTTC.

This chain uses TRBV24-1 with TRBJ2-3; D ambiguous. The length of the CDR3 is 11 residues. Deletions cut 6 bases from V and 2 bases from J, with 2 bases between. Germline values: CDR1 KGHDR, CDR2 SFDVKD. The chain's CDR3 is CATSYTDTQYF. The CDR3 coding sequence is TGTGCCACCAGTTACACAGATACGCAGTATTTT.

This chain joins TRBV7-3 and TRBJ2-1; D gene uncertain. V was clipped by 6 bases and J by 7 bases, with 13 bases between them. This CDR3 has 13 residues. The V gene's germline CDR1 is SGHTA and CDR2 FQGTGA. CDR3 in DNA: TGTGCCAGCAGTTACTCTAGGCGGAATGAGCAGTTCTTC. Translation gives CASSYSRRNEQFF.

This clone was detected a few times. The rearrangement joins TRBV19 to TRBJ1-2; TRBD1 matches 8 bases. The CDR3 is 15 amino acids. CDR1 and CDR2 (germline): LNHDA, SQIVND (reference sequence). J lost 7 bases, V lost 5 bases, and 12 bases had no gene match. The CDR3 here is CASSPDRAPTSGYTF. The CDR3 nucleotides are TGTGCCAGTAGTCCGGACAGGGCCCCCACGAGTGGCTACACCTTC. Full variable domain (missing parts from reference TRBV19 and TRBJ1-2): DGGITQSPKYLFRKEGQNVTLSCEQNLNHDAMYWYRQDPGQGLRLIYYSQIVNDFQKGDIAEGYSVSREKKESFPLTVTSAQKNPTAFYLCASSPDRAPTSGYTFGSGTRLTVV.

CDR3 DNA sequence: TGTGCCAGCAGTTTATCGGCCGATTCACCCCTCCACTTT. This translates into CASSLSADSPLHF. The chain uses TRBV27 and TRBJ1-6; D not resolved. This CDR3 region has 13 residues. V was shortened by 0 bases and J by 8 bases, with 5 bases between the two germline ends. From germline, CDR1 is MNHEY and CDR2 SMNVEV (reference sequence).

To note about this clone: This specimen includes other DNA sequences encoding the same CDR3. The V call is TRBV18, the J call TRBJ2-5; D is ambiguous. The V end lost 4 bases, the J end lost 0 bases, and 3 bases lay between the germline ends. The germline CDR1 and CDR2 sequences are KGHSH and LQKENI. This CDR3 has 12 amino acids. CDR3 amino acids: CASSLYQETQYF. CDR3 DNA sequence: TGTGCCAGCTCACTATACCAAGAGACCCAGTACTTC.

In DNA, the CDR3 is TGTGCCAGCAGCGTGGACCCCGGGGTAGGCAACACTGAAGCTTTCTTT. Its protein product is CASSVDPGVGNTEAFF. The chain combines TRBV9 with TRBJ1-1; D is unclear. The V end was cut by 2 bases, the J end by 2 bases, with 16 bases between. Germline V lookup: CDR1 SGDLS, CDR2 YYNGEE. The CDR3 length is 16 residues.

The gene calls are TRBV4-1 and TRBJ2-7; tentatively, D is TRBD2 (5 bases). With 4 bases removed from V and 1 base from J, the gap between germline ends came to 14 bases. CDR3 length: 15 amino acids. CDR1 and CDR2 (germline): MGHRA, YSYEKL. CDR3 nucleotides: TGCGCCAGCAGCCCGAGGGCCCTAACGTCCTACGAGCAGTACTTC. This sequence encodes CASSPRALTSYEQYF.

The rearrangement uses TRBV19 and TRBJ2-7; D gene ambiguous. Germline CDR1 is LNHDA and CDR2 is SQIVND (reference sequence). The CDR3 has 14 amino acids. Trimming removed 5 bases from V and 3 bases from J, with 14 bases in between. CDR3 protein: CASSFSSSLYEQYF. CDR3 DNA: TGTGCCAGTAGTTTCAGTTCATCCCTCTACGAGCAGTACTTC. The full variable domain, rest sourced from reference TRBV19 and TRBJ2-7, is DGGITQSPKYLFRKEGQNVTLSCEQNLNHDAMYWYRQDPGQGLRLIYYSQIVNDFQKGDIAEGYSVSREKKESFPLTVTSAQKNPTAFYLCASSFSSSLYEQYFGPGTRLTVT.

The CDR3 DNA sequence: TGTGCCAGCCGACAAGACAGACGATTTGAAAAACTGTTTTTT. Protein product: CASRQDRRFEKLFF. J is TRBJ1-4 and V is TRBV27, with D tentatively TRBD1 (5 bases). CDR3 size: 14 residues. V lost 8 bases and J 7 bases, leaving 17 bases between the germline ends. Germline-derived CDR1 and CDR2 are MNHEY and SMNVEV (reference sequence).

V is TRBV3-1 (or the pseudogene TRBV3-2) and J is TRBJ2-2; D uncertain. This CDR3 contains 13 residues. V was cut by 5 bases and J by 7 bases, with 11 bases left in between. The germline V gene has CDR1 LGHDT and CDR2 YNNKEL (reference sequence). The chain's CDR3 is CASSFTYVGELFF. CDR3 nucleotide sequence: TGTGCCAGCAGCTTTACATATGTCGGGGAGCTGTTTTTT.

This chain uses TRBV7-9 with TRBJ1-1; D is undetermined. V was clipped by 0 bases and J by 11 bases, with 13 bases between them. The CDR3 is made up of 13 amino acids. CDR1 is SEHNR, CDR2 FQNEAQ, per germline (reference sequence). The CDR3 spells CASSLAEGFNAFF. CDR3 nucleotide sequence: TGTGCCAGCAGCTTAGCGGAGGGATTTAACGCTTTCTTT.

A note on this clone: The junction does not match germline at one end; this may be a read error. The chain uses TRBV7-9 and TRBJ1-3; no firm D call. CDR1 is SEHNR and CDR2 is FQNEAQ in the germline V gene (reference sequence). The CDR3 is 13 residues long. This CDR3 reads CASSLGGIPLWDF. CDR3 bases: TGTGCCAGCAGCTTAGGAGGGATTCCCCTTTGGGATTTT.

This chain joins TRBV2 and TRBJ1-5; weak D call: TRBD1 (5 bases). Deletions cut 9 bases from V and 7 bases from J, with 10 bases between. In germline, CDR1 is SNHLY, CDR2 FYNNEI. The CDR3 sequence is 11 residues long. As DNA, the CDR3 is TGTGCCAGTGGGGGGGACCAGCCCCAGCATTTT. Its translation: CASGGDQPQHF.

The chain has TRBV5-1 and TRBJ2-1; TRBD2 matches at 8 bases. This CDR3 spans 15 amino acids. Per the germline V gene, CDR1 is SGHRS and CDR2 is YFSETQ. With 4 bases clipped from V and 2 bases from J, the junction kept 5 bases outside the gene matches. The CDR3 loop is CASSQGLVPYNEQFF. Written as DNA, the CDR3 is TGCGCCAGCAGCCAGGGACTAGTCCCCTACAATGAGCAGTTCTTC.

The chain joins TRBV18 to TRBJ1-5; no reliable D call. This CDR3 has 15 amino acids. V lost 2 bases, J lost 0 bases, and 8 bases lay in between. Looked up from germline, CDR1 is KGHSH and CDR2 is LQKENI. The CDR3 is CASSPGDISNQPQHF. The CDR3 DNA follows: TGTGCCAGCTCACCAGGCGACATTAGCAATCAGCCCCAGCATTTT.

The rearrangement joins TRBV12-3 or TRBV12-4 to TRBJ1-2; unclear D gene. Trimming shortened V by 2 bases and J by 3 bases, and 7 bases separated the two germline ends. This CDR3 has 13 amino acids. CDR3 sequence: CASSLSAYYGYTF. The CDR3 bases are TGTGCCAGCAGTTTATCCGCGTACTATGGCTACACCTTC.

The rearrangement links TRBV30 to TRBJ1-5; D not resolved. V was cut by 1 base and J by 1 base, with 11 bases left in between. The CDR3 has 15 amino acids. Germline V gene data show CDR1 as GTSNPN and CDR2 as SVGIG (reference sequence). CDR3 DNA: TGTGCCTGGAGTGCCGCCGGAGCCAGCAATCAGCCCCAGCATTTT. It encodes CAWSAAGASNQPQHF. The full variable domain, with the rest looked up from reference TRBV30 and TRBJ1-5, is SQTIHQWPATLVQPVGSPLSLECTVEGTSNPNLYWYRQAAGRGLQLLFYSVGIGQISSEVPQNLSASRPQDRQFILSSKKLLLSDSGFYLCAWSAAGASNQPQHFGDGTRLSIL.

The V and J genes are TRBV7-9 and TRBJ2-5; TRBD2 might be the D (6 bases). Germline lookup yields CDR1 SEHNR and CDR2 FQNEAQ (reference sequence). The CDR3 loop spans 16 amino acids. V lost 3 bases, J lost 1 base, and 15 bases lay in between. CDR3 nucleotides: TGTGCCAGCAGCTTGGGACTTCGAACAATCCAAGAGACCCAGTACTTC. Translating it yields CASSLGLRTIQETQYF.

The rearrangement links TRBV7-2 to TRBJ2-7; TRBD1 matches 9 bases. Per the germline V gene, CDR1 is SGHTA and CDR2 is FQGNSA. The CDR3 totals 17 residues. The V and J ends lost 2 bases and 3 bases, in that order; junction bases with no gene match: 11. The CDR3 DNA sequence: TGTGCCAGCAGCTTAACCCGAACAGGGGGCATCATCTACGAGCAGTACTTC. It is translated as CASSLTRTGGIIYEQYF.

The rearrangement joins TRBV28 to TRBJ1-1, with TRBD1 matching over 7 bases. CDR3 length equals 14 residues. With 2 bases clipped from V and 6 bases from J, the junction kept 6 bases outside the gene matches. Germline CDR1 MDHEN, CDR2 SYDVKM. CDR3 sequence: CASSLRQGGAEAFF. The DNA of the CDR3 is TGTGCCAGCAGTTTACGACAGGGCGGGGCTGAAGCTTTCTTT.

The chain uses TRBV10-2 and TRBJ2-3; 13 bases line up with TRBD2. J lost 10 bases, V lost 6 bases, and 7 bases had no gene match. Germline lookup yields CDR1 WSHSY and CDR2 SAAADI. This CDR3 is 14 amino acids long. CDR3 coding DNA: TGCGCCAGCAGCGGACTAGCGGGAGAAAGCGCGCAGTATTTT. It is translated as CASSGLAGESAQYF.

This chain joins TRBV9 and TRBJ2-3, with D possibly TRBD2 on 6 matching bases. Per the germline V gene, CDR1 is SGDLS and CDR2 is YYNGEE. Trimming removed 4 bases at V and 12 bases at J, with 15 bases between. The CDR3 runs 12 residues. The CDR3 loop is CASSFTGTPQYF. DNA of the CDR3: TGTGCCAGCAGCTTTACCGGGACTCCTCAGTATTTT.

The chain recombines TRBV27 with TRBJ2-7, with 11 bases lining up with TRBD1. CDR1 MNHEY and CDR2 SMNVEV come from the germline V gene (reference sequence). V was pared by 5 bases and J by 4 bases, with 7 bases of the junction left unmatched. CDR3 length: 15 amino acids. This CDR3 reads CASSAGTGGGYEQYF. CDR3 nucleotides: TGTGCCAGCAGTGCCGGGACAGGGGGGGGTTACGAGCAGTACTTC.